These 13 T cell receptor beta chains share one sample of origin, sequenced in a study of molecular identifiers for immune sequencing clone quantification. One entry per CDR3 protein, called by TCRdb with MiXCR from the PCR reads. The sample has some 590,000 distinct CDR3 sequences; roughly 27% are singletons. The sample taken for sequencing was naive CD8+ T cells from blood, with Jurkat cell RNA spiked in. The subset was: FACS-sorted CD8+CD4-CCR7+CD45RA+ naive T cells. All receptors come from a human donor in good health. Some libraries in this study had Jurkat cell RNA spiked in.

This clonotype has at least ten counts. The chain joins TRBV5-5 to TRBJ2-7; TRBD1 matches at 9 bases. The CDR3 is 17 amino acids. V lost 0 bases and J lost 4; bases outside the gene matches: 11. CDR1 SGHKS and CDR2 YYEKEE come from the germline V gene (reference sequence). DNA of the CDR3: TGTGCCAGCAGCTTGGGCCTCAACAGGGGGCACGGGTACGAGCAGTACTTC. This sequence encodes CASSLGLNRGHGYEQYF.

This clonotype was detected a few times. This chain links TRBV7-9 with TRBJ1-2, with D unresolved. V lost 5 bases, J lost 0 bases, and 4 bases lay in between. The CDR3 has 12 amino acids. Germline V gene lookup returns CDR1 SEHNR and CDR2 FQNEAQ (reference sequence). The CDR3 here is CASSRANYGYTF. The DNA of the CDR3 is TGTGCCAGCAGCCGAGCTAACTATGGCTACACCTTC. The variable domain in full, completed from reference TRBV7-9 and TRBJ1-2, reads DTGVSQNPRHKITKRGQNVTFRCDPISEHNRLYWYRQTLGQGPEFLTYFQNEAQLEKSRLLSDRFSAERPKGSFSTLEIQRTEQGDSAMYLCASSRANYGYTFGSGTRLTVV.

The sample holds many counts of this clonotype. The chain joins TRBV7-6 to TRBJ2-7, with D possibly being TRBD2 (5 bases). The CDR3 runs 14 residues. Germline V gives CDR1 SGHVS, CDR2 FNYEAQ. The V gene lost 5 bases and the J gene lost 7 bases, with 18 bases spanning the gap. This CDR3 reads CASSPAEKRREQYF. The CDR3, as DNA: TGTGCCAGCAGCCCGGCGGAAAAGAGGAGGGAGCAGTACTTC.

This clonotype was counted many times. This CDR3 reads CASIDTLFSGTEAFF. The CDR3 bases are TGTGCCAGCATCGATACCCTTTTCTCGGGCACTGAAGCTTTCTTT. The V and J genes are TRBV6-5 and TRBJ1-1; D is unresolved. Trimming took off 7 bases at V and 4 bases at J, with 19 bases between the two ends. The CDR3 runs 15 residues. The V gene's germline CDR1 is MNHEY and CDR2 SVGAGI.

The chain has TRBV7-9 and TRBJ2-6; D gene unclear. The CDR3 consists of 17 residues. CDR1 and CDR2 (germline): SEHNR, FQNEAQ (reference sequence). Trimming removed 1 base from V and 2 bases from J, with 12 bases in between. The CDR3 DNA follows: TGTGCCAGCAGCTTAGTAAAGGGTAGTGCTGGGGCCAACGTCCTGACTTTC. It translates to CASSLVKGSAGANVLTF.

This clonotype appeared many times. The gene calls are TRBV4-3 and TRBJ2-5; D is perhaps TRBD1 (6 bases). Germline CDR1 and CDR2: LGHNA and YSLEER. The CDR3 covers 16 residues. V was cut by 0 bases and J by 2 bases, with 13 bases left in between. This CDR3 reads CASSQDWTDKQETQYF. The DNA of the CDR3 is TGCGCCAGCAGCCAAGATTGGACAGACAAACAAGAGACCCAGTACTTC.

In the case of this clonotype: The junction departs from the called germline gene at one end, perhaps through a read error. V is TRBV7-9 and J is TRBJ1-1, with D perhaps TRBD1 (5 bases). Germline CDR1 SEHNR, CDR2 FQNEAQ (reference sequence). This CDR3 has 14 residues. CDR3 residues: CASSPMGVNTEAIF. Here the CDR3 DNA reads TGTGCCAGCAGCCCAATGGGGGTTAACACTGAAGCTATCTTT.

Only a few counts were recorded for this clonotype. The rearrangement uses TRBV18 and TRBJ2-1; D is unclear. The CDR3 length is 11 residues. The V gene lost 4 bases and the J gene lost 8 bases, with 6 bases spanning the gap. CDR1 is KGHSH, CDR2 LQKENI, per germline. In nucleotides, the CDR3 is TGTGCCAGCTCACGGGCGGATGAGCAGTTCTTC. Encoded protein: CASSRADEQFF.

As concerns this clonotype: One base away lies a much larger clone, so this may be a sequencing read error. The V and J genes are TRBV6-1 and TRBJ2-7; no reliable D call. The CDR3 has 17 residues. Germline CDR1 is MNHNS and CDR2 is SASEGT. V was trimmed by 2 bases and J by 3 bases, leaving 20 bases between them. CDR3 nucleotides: TGTGCCAGCAGTGAACTATTGGACGGCTCCCCCGGCTACGAGCAGTACTTC. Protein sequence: CASSELLDGSPGYEQYF.

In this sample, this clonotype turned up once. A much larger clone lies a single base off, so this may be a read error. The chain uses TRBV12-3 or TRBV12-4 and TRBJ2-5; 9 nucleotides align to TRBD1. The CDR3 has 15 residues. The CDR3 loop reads CASSRGQGNLEAQYF. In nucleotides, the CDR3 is TGTGCCAGCAGTAGAGGACAGGGGAATTTAGAGGCCCAGTACTTC.

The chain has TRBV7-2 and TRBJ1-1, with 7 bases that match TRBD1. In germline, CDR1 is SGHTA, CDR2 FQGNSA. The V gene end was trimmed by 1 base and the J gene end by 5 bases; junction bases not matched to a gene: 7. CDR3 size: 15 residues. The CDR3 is CASSLDRGKGTEAFF. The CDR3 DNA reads TGTGCCAGCAGCTTAGACAGGGGAAAGGGGACTGAAGCTTTCTTT. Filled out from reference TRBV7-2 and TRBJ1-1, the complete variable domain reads GAGVSQSPSNKVTEKGKDVELRCDPISGHTALYWYRQSLGQGLEFLIYFQGNSAPDKSGLPSDRFSAERTGGSVSTLTIQRTQQEDSAVYLCASSLDRGKGTEAFFGQGTRLTVV.

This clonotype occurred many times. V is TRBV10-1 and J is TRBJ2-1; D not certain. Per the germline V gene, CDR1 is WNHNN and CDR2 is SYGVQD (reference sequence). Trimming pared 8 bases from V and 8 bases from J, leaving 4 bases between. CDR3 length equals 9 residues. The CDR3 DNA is TGCGCCAGCGACTATGAGCAGTTCTTC. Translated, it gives CASDYEQFF.

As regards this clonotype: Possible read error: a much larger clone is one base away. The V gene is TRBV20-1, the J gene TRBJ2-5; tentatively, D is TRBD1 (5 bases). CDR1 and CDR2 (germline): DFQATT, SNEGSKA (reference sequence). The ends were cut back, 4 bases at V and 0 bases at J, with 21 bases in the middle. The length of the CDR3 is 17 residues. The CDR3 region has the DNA TGCAGTGCTAACAAACGACCGCGACAGTTGTACCAAGAGACCCAGTACTTC. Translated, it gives CSANKRPRQLYQETQYF.